This TCR beta chain was sequenced in a study of CD8 T cells in Susac syndrome. This clonotype has only one observation. FACS enriched CD8+ TEMRA cells, while bulk CD8+ and CD4+ were negatively isolated. Reverse transcription of roughly 0.45 to 1 ug RNA used random hexamers. TCR beta CDR3 was amplified by immunoSEQ multiplex PCR. This amplification extended across 54 Vbeta and 13 Jbeta segments. MiXCR was run by TCRdb on the immunoSEQ multiplex PCR reads, yielding one entry per CDR3 protein. The table shows 100,000 to 150,000 distinct CDR3 sequences, with about 93% occurring only once. Per the germline V gene, CDR1 is SGDLS and CDR2 is YYNGEE. The V and J ends lost 3 bases and 5 bases, in that order; junction bases with no gene match: 14. This CDR3 contains 17 residues.

Sequencing input: CD4+ T cells from PBMCs. This clonotype was obtained from a human donor in good health. The rearrangement joins TRBV9 to TRBJ2-5, with 9 bases aligning to TRBD1. The CDR3: CASSARGGTGGKETQYF. The CDR3, as DNA: TGTGCCAGCAGCGCGCGAGGAGGAACAGGGGGCAAGGAGACCCAGTACTTC.